Sequencing of this T cell receptor beta chain was carried out in a study of T cells in Graves' hyperthyroidism and ophthalmopathy. V was clipped by 1 base and J by 0 bases, with 10 bases between them. The CDR3 is 17 amino acids. CDR1 SGHAT and CDR2 FQNNGV come from the germline V gene. This clonotype was seen ten or more times. Its specificity is unknown. Study-level results: In the blood, most expanded thyroid clonotypes above 0.001 appeared as well.

There were TCR beta CDR3 regions amplified from RNA transcripts. First-round RT-PCR targeting the TCR CDR3 was performed with the HTBI primer set. MiXCR, run by TCRdb on the multiplex PCR reads, gives a single entry per CDR3 protein. The sample has roughly 420,000 distinct CDR3 sequences, 15% to 18% seen once. Stability of Graves' hyperthyroidism was defined as absent ophthalmopathy progression within 18 months. The study enrolled patients aged 18 to 65 with newly diagnosed hyperthyroidism of under 2 months' duration. Fresh peripheral blood, roughly 9.6 ml, was the source of the PBMCs. The sequence was collected from a woman aged 18-30 years with Graves' hyperthyroidism. The gene calls are TRBV11-2 and TRBJ2-6; no clear D gene. Sequences were obtained from blood. CDR3 sequence reads: CASSLVSVGSGANVLTF. The CDR3 region has the DNA TGTGCCAGCAGCTTAGTCTCTGTCGGCTCTGGGGCCAACGTCCTGACTTTC.